The 13 T cell receptor beta chains in this list originate from one sample, sequenced in a study of blood T cell repertoires in COVID-19. TCRdb's copy holds only in-frame clones and misses some; the assay was immunoSEQ multiplex PCR. The top ten clones hold approximately 15% of a sample with about 77,000 clones, about nine tenths of them seen once. The specimen was peripheral blood. These receptors were taken from a woman of 80 years or more with active or convalescent COVID-19.

A few counts support this clone. This chain connects TRBV4-1 to TRBJ2-4; 11 bases are a match to TRBD1. The CDR3 length is 18 residues. Germline V gene data show CDR1 as MGHRA and CDR2 as YSYEKL. J was trimmed by 5 bases and V by 1 base; bases with no gene match: 10. The CDR3 protein is CASSQVGQGAVAQNIQYF. CDR3 DNA: TGCGCCAGCAGCCAAGTTGGACAGGGGGCGGTGGCCCAAAACATTCAGTACTTC.

This rearrangement joins TRBV4-2 to TRBJ2-1, with 9 positions matching TRBD2. Trimming took 1 base from V and 2 from J; bases not matched to a gene: 6. From germline, CDR1 is LGHNA and CDR2 YNFKEQ. The CDR3 loop spans 17 amino acids. CDR3 region: CASSQVSAGGTYNEQFF. CDR3 DNA: TGTGCCAGCAGCCAAGTTTCAGCGGGGGGTACCTACAATGAGCAGTTCTTC.

This rearrangement joins TRBV2 to TRBJ1-2; TRBD1 might be the D (6 bases). V lost 5 bases and J lost 8, with 15 bases in between. The germline CDR1 and CDR2 sequences are SNHLY and FYNNEI. The length of the CDR3 is 13 residues. CDR3 in amino acids: CASSLQGFEGYTF. The CDR3 DNA reads TGTGCCAGCAGTTTACAGGGATTTGAAGGCTACACCTTC.

This sequence joins TRBV7-2 and TRBJ1-1; D ambiguous. Germline CDR1 and CDR2: SGHTA and FQGNSA. The CDR3 totals 14 residues. Trimming pared 1 base from V and 0 bases from J, leaving 6 bases between. Here the CDR3 reads CASSLGGLNTEAFF. The CDR3 DNA sequence: TGTGCCAGCAGCTTAGGCGGGCTGAACACTGAAGCTTTCTTT.

This clone is a singleton in its sample. The chain combines TRBV19 with TRBJ2-7; 13 bases match TRBD2. This CDR3 is built from 15 residues. Looked up from germline, CDR1 is LNHDA and CDR2 is SQIVND (reference sequence). With V trimmed by 4 bases and J by 0 bases, 0 bases remained unmatched. CDR3 in amino acids: CASSRTSGSSYEQYF. Written as DNA, the CDR3 is TGTGCCAGTAGTAGGACTAGCGGGAGCTCCTACGAGCAGTACTTC.

The chain combines TRBV9 with TRBJ1-4, with 8 bases lining up with TRBD1. V lost 0 bases and J lost 6; bases outside the gene matches: 4. Germline loops: CDR1 SGDLS, CDR2 YYNGEE. There are 15 residues in the CDR3. CDR3 loop: CASSVGGQGDEKLFF. The DNA of the CDR3 is TGTGCCAGCAGCGTAGGTGGACAGGGTGATGAAAAACTGTTTTTT.

The rearrangement links TRBV2 to TRBJ2-3, with TRBD2 identical over 10 bases. V was clipped by 9 bases and J by 7 bases; unmatched bases: 4. Germline V gene sequence: CDR1 SNHLY, CDR2 FYNNEI. This CDR3 has 12 residues. CDR3 loop: CARGTSEYTQYF. The CDR3 DNA sequence: TGTGCCAGAGGGACTAGCGAATATACGCAGTATTTT. Full variable domain (outside the CDR3, taken from reference TRBV2 and TRBJ2-3): EPEVTQTPSHQVTQMGQEVILRCVPISNHLYFYWYRQILGQKVEFLVSFYNNEISEKSEIFDDQFSVERPDGSNFTLKIRSTKLEDSAMYFCARGTSEYTQYFGPGTRLTVL.

This chain links TRBV6-2 or TRBV6-3 with TRBJ2-3; D is possibly TRBD2 (7 bases). The V end was cut by 2 bases, the J end by 3 bases, with 18 bases between. CDR1 MNHEY and CDR2 SVGEGT come from the germline V gene. The CDR3 length is 17 residues. Here the CDR3 DNA reads TGTGCCAGCAGTTACGACCGGGGGGCCGTCAGAACAGATACGCAGTATTTT. Translated, it gives CASSYDRGAVRTDTQYF.

The rearrangement joins TRBV6-1 to TRBJ1-1; 8 bases match TRBD1. The CDR3 has 17 amino acids. V was clipped by 2 bases and J by 4 bases; unmatched bases: 12. Germline V gives CDR1 MNHNS, CDR2 SASEGT. Here the CDR3 reads CASSEPRPQGAVTEAFF. CDR3 sequence (DNA): TGTGCCAGCAGTGAACCCCGTCCTCAGGGGGCGGTCACTGAAGCTTTCTTT.

The rearrangement joins TRBV15 to TRBJ2-7, with unresolved D. The V end was cut by 6 bases, the J end by 3 bases, with 18 bases between. CDR1 LNHNV and CDR2 YYDKDF come from the germline V gene (reference sequence). This CDR3 comprises 15 residues. This CDR3 is CATRNTTARDYEQYF. The CDR3 nucleotides are TGTGCCACCAGGAACACCACAGCCCGAGACTACGAGCAGTACTTC.

This chain uses TRBV5-1 with TRBJ2-7, with D tentatively TRBD1 (5 bases). The CDR3 sequence is 15 residues long. Trimming removed 0 bases at V and 0 bases at J, with 10 bases between. Germline V CDR1 and CDR2: SGHRS, YFSETQ. In DNA, the CDR3 is TGCGCCAGCAGCTTGGTGGCAGGGAACTCCTACGAGCAGTACTTC. Residues: CASSLVAGNSYEQYF. The full variable domain, with the rest looked up from reference TRBV5-1 and TRBJ2-7, is KAGVTQTPRYLIKTRGQQVTLSCSPISGHRSVSWYQQTPGQGLQFLFEYFSETQRNKGNFPGRFSGRQFSNSRSEMNVSTLELGDSALYLCASSLVAGNSYEQYFGPGTRLTVT.

This clone occurred a few times. CDR3: CASSYGGPNYGYTF. The DNA of the CDR3 is TGTGCCAGCAGTTACGGCGGTCCGAACTATGGCTACACCTTC. The rearrangement uses TRBV6-6 and TRBJ1-2; D not certain. V was clipped by 2 bases and J by 2 bases, with 9 bases between them. Germline-derived CDR1 and CDR2 are MNHNY and SVGAGI (reference sequence). The CDR3 is 14 residues long.

This chain connects TRBV19 to TRBJ1-5, with D possibly being TRBD1 (5 bases). The germline V and J ends were trimmed by 3 bases and 1 base, with 13 bases remaining between them. The CDR3 is 16 residues long. Germline CDR1 reads LNHDA; CDR2 reads SQIVND (reference sequence). CDR3 bases: TGTGCCAGTAGTATTAGTGGGGGGAGGAGCAATCAGCCCCAGCATTTT. Translating it yields CASSISGGRSNQPQHF.